What follows are 19 T cell receptor beta chains derived from one specimen sequenced in a study of blood T cell repertoires in COVID-19. Libraries were prepared by immunoSEQ multiplex PCR; TCRdb keeps only in-frame clonotypes and omits some of them. The sample lists about 30,000 clones, around 80% occurring once. Sequenced input: peripheral blood. Receptors were obtained from a human donor in a cohort sampled during active COVID-19.

The chain joins TRBV7-9 to TRBJ1-1; 9 bases match TRBD1. The germline gives CDR1 SEHNR, CDR2 FQNEAQ (reference sequence). CDR3 length: 16 amino acids. J lost 4 bases, V lost 4 bases, and 10 bases had no gene match. The CDR3 reads CASSSTGTGLRTEAFF. The CDR3 region has the DNA TGTGCCAGCAGCTCGACCGGGACAGGGCTCCGCACTGAAGCTTTCTTT.

V and J are TRBV28 and TRBJ2-1, with 7 bases that match TRBD1. CDR1 and CDR2 from the germline V gene are MDHEN and SYDVKM. V shed 4 bases, J shed 8 bases, and the junction held 17 bases outside the gene matches. The CDR3 length is 17 residues. The CDR3 DNA is TGTGCCAGCAGTTCTCTCGGCTCTCCAAAGGACAGGTATGAGCAGTTCTTC. Translating it yields CASSSLGSPKDRYEQFF. Based on the CDR3 plus reference TRBV28 and TRBJ2-1, the full variable domain is DVKVTQSSRYLVKRTGEKVFLECVQDMDHENMFWYRQDPGLGLRLIYFSYDVKMKEKGDIPEGYSVSREKKERFSLILESASTNQTSMYLCASSSLGSPKDRYEQFFGPGTRLTVL.

This rearrangement joins TRBV7-2 to TRBJ2-7; D uncertain. Germline CDR1 is SGHTA and CDR2 is FQGNSA. The germline V and J ends were trimmed by 5 bases and 0 bases, with 11 bases remaining between them. The CDR3 is 14 amino acids. The DNA of the CDR3 is TGTGCCAGCAGCCCCTCGCGGAGCTCCTACGAGCAGTACTTC. Amino acids: CASSPSRSSYEQYF.

This chain links TRBV7-9 with TRBJ2-3, with D perhaps matching TRBD1 (5 bases). Germline V gene lookup returns CDR1 SEHNR and CDR2 FQNEAQ (reference sequence). The CDR3 loop spans 13 amino acids. V shed 6 bases and J shed 2 bases, with 9 bases lying between them. The CDR3 is CASRIQVTDTQYF. Written as DNA, the CDR3 is TGTGCCAGCAGAATACAGGTCACAGATACGCAGTATTTT.

This clone was detected a few times. The rearrangement uses TRBV6-1 and TRBJ2-5; 10 nucleotides align to TRBD2. The CDR3 contains 15 residues. V gave up 0 bases and J gave up 7 bases; unmatched junction bases: 5. CDR1 is MNHNS, CDR2 SASEGT, per germline. CDR3 nucleotide sequence: TGTGCCAGCAGTGAAGCGAGCGGGGGGGTAGGGACCCAGTACTTC. Translating gives CASSEASGGVGTQYF.

CDR3 DNA sequence: TGTGCCAGCAGCTCGAGGACAGGGATGTACGAGCAGTACTTC. Translated: CASSSRTGMYEQYF. The gene calls are TRBV7-9 and TRBJ2-7; 8 nucleotides agree with TRBD1. V shed 4 bases, J shed 4 bases, and the junction held 6 bases outside the gene matches. The CDR3 consists of 14 residues. In germline, CDR1 is SEHNR, CDR2 FQNEAQ (reference sequence).

The chain uses TRBV28 and TRBJ2-7; D unclear. Germline-derived CDR1 and CDR2 are MDHEN and SYDVKM. The CDR3 is 14 amino acids. Trimming shortened V by 3 bases and J by 0 bases, and 9 bases separated the two germline ends. The CDR3 protein is CASSFDTPSYEQYF. In DNA, the CDR3 is TGTGCCAGCAGTTTCGACACTCCCTCCTACGAGCAGTACTTC. Drawing the rest from reference TRBV28 and TRBJ2-7, the complete variable domain is DVKVTQSSRYLVKRTGEKVFLECVQDMDHENMFWYRQDPGLGLRLIYFSYDVKMKEKGDIPEGYSVSREKKERFSLILESASTNQTSMYLCASSFDTPSYEQYFGPGTRLTVT.

This chain connects TRBV5-1 to TRBJ1-2, with TRBD1 matching over 8 bases. The CDR3 runs to 15 residues. Trimming cost V 4 bases and J 4 bases; bases outside gene matches: 9. Germline CDR1 and CDR2: SGHRS and YFSETQ. For the CDR3, the DNA is TGCGCCAGCAGCCCGAGGACAGGGCAGGGCTATGGCTACACCTTC. Amino acid sequence: CASSPRTGQGYGYTF.

This rearrangement joins TRBV5-5 to TRBJ2-2; perhaps TRBD1 as D (6 bases). The germline V gene has CDR1 SGHKS and CDR2 YYEKEE (reference sequence). V was cut by 1 base and J by 3 bases, with 10 bases left in between. This CDR3 region has 15 residues. The CDR3 region is CASSLQGHDTGELFF. The CDR3 DNA sequence: TGTGCCAGCAGCTTGCAGGGGCATGACACCGGGGAGCTGTTTTTT.

The chain joins TRBV7-2 to TRBJ2-5, with D tentatively TRBD2 (7 bases). Trimming stripped 0 bases from V and 0 bases from J, with 14 bases between. CDR3 length equals 17 residues. Germline CDR1 reads SGHTA; CDR2 reads FQGNSA. CDR3 sequence reads: CASSLAGRGANQETQYF. In nucleotides, the CDR3 is TGTGCCAGCAGCTTAGCTGGACGGGGGGCGAACCAAGAGACCCAGTACTTC.

In its sample, this clone was seen a few times. The chain carries TRBV18 and TRBJ1-2; 7 nucleotides line up with TRBD1. This CDR3 comprises 13 residues. V lost 4 bases and J lost 6; bases outside the gene matches: 5. Looked up from germline, CDR1 is KGHSH and CDR2 is LQKENI. The CDR3 DNA follows: TGTGCCAGCTCACAAGACAGGGCCGATGGCTACACCTTC. Translation gives CASSQDRADGYTF.

The chain joins TRBV10-3 to TRBJ1-5; maybe TRBD1 (5 bases). The germline CDR1 and CDR2 sequences are ENHRY and SYGVKD. Deletions cut 7 bases from V and 5 bases from J, with 12 bases between. The CDR3 loop spans 13 amino acids. For the CDR3, the DNA is TGTGCCATCAAGGGAGGGGACGATCAGCCCCAGCATTTT. Its translation: CAIKGGDDQPQHF.

The chain joins TRBV18 to TRBJ1-5; TRBD1 matches at 11 bases. The CDR3 loop spans 14 amino acids. Per the germline V gene, CDR1 is KGHSH and CDR2 is LQKENI. With V trimmed by 6 bases and J by 6 bases, 4 bases remained unmatched. CDR3: CASSPGTGGQPQHF. The DNA for the CDR3 is TGTGCCAGCTCCCCCGGGACAGGGGGTCAGCCCCAGCATTTT.

The chain recombines TRBV5-6 with TRBJ2-5, with a tentative D call TRBD2 (5 bases). Germline V gene sequence: CDR1 SGHDT, CDR2 YYEEEE. The CDR3 totals 15 residues. V lost 0 bases and J 4 bases, leaving 13 bases between the germline ends. CDR3 loop: CASSLVSGSGETQYF. DNA for the CDR3: TGTGCCAGCAGCTTGGTGTCGGGGTCGGGAGAGACCCAGTACTTC. The full variable domain, rest sourced from reference TRBV5-6 and TRBJ2-5, is DAGVTQSPTHLIKTRGQQVTLRCSPKSGHDTVSWYQQALGQGPQFIFQYYEEEERQRGNFPDRFSGHQFPNYSSELNVNALLLGDSALYLCASSLVSGSGETQYFGPGTRLLVL.

V is TRBV5-1 and J is TRBJ2-5; 8 nucleotides agree with TRBD1. This CDR3 has 17 amino acids. J was trimmed by 5 bases and V by 0 bases; bases with no gene match: 12. The germline CDR1 and CDR2 sequences are SGHRS and YFSETQ. The CDR3 DNA follows: TGCGCCAGCAGCTTGGCCACTGGACAGGGTTTAGTGGAGACCCAGTACTTC. Translated, it gives CASSLATGQGLVETQYF. Variable domain in full (rest from reference TRBV5-1 and TRBJ2-5): KAGVTQTPRYLIKTRGQQVTLSCSPISGHRSVSWYQQTPGQGLQFLFEYFSETQRNKGNFPGRFSGRQFSNSRSEMNVSTLELGDSALYLCASSLATGQGLVETQYFGPGTRLLVL.

J is TRBJ2-3 and V is TRBV2; D is unresolved. V was shortened by 5 bases and J by 3 bases, with 3 bases between the two germline ends. Germline values: CDR1 SNHLY, CDR2 FYNNEI. The CDR3 length is 11 residues. The DNA for the CDR3 is TGTGCCAGCAGTCGGACAGATACGCAGTATTTT. Translated, it gives CASSRTDTQYF.

This chain joins TRBV27 and TRBJ2-5, with TRBD2 matching 10 bases. Trimming took 3 bases from V and 5 from J; bases not matched to a gene: 6. Germline V gives CDR1 MNHEY, CDR2 SMNVEV (reference sequence). This CDR3 has 15 amino acids. CDR3 residues: CASSFQRGGRETQYF. DNA for the CDR3: TGTGCCAGCAGTTTCCAGCGGGGGGGAAGGGAGACCCAGTACTTC.

DNA for the CDR3: TGTGCCAGCAGGGGGCCCCGGGGGGTCGCCTACAATGAGCAGTTCTTC. Amino acid sequence: CASRGPRGVAYNEQFF. The J gene is TRBJ2-1, the V gene TRBV11-2; 7 bases line up with TRBD2. The CDR3 contains 16 residues. The V gene end was trimmed by 6 bases and the J gene end by 2 bases; junction bases not matched to a gene: 10. Per germline, CDR1 SGHAT and CDR2 FQNNGV.

The gene calls are TRBV11-2 and TRBJ2-3; no clear D. Per the germline V gene, CDR1 is SGHAT and CDR2 is FQNNGV. Trimming removed 4 bases from V and 0 bases from J, with 8 bases in between. This CDR3 spans 14 amino acids. CDR3 amino acids: CASSSSYSTDTQYF. Written as DNA, the CDR3 is TGTGCCAGCAGCTCCTCGTATAGCACAGATACGCAGTATTTT.